The source of this T cell receptor (beta chain) is a study of neurological immune-mediated disorders. Broader study findings: TCR-beta repertoires seemed private in all groups, with no expanded CDR3 amino acid sequences shared.

Each TCR transcript was tagged with a 10-nucleotide random UMI during 5'RACE. TCRdb fed the 5' RACE reads into MiXCR, producing one record per CDR3 protein. This sample yields about 80,000 distinct CDR3 sequences, of which roughly 9% are seen a single time; 1.7% belongs to the top ten. This clonotype has a count of ten or more. The antigen is not known. The receptor comes from a man in his forties or fifties in good health. The source material was PBMCs.

CDR3 nucleotide sequence: TGTGCCAGCACTCCCCTCGGGGCAAGGACTGAAGCTTTCTTT. Protein sequence: CASTPLGARTEAFF. The chain combines TRBV12-3 or TRBV12-4 with TRBJ1-1, with a possible D match to TRBD1 (5 bases). CDR3 length: 14 residues. V lost 7 bases, J lost 5 bases, and 17 bases lay in between.